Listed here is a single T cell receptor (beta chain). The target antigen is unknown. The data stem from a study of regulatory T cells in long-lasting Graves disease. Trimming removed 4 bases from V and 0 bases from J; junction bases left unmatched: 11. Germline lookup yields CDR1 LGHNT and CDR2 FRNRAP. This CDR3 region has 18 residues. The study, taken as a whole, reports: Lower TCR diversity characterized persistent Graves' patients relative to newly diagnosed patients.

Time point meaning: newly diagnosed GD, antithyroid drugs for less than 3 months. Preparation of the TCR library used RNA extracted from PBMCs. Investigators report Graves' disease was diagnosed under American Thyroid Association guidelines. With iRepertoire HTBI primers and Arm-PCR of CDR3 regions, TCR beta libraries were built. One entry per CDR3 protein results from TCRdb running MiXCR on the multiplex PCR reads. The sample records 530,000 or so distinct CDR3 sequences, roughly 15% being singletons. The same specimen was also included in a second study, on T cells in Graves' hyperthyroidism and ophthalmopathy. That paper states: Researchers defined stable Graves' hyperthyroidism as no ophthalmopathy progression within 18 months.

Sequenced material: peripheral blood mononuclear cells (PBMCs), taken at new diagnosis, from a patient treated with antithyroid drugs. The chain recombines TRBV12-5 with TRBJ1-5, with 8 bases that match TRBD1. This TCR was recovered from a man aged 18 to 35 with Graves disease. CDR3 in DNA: TGTGCTAGTGGTTCGACAGGGGTAGAAGGATATAGCAATCAGCCCCAGCATTTT. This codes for CASGSTGVEGYSNQPQHF.